Each of the 7 T cell receptor beta chains below was sequenced from the same sample in a study of blood T cell repertoires in COVID-19. Only in-frame clones appear in the TCRdb table, and some are missing; sequencing was by immunoSEQ multiplex PCR. Here the sample spans about 250,000 clones, around four fifths being singletons. Source material: peripheral blood. The receptors shown here come from a woman aged 60-75 years with active or convalescent COVID-19.

The rearrangement uses TRBV7-8 and TRBJ2-1, with 7 positions matching TRBD2. J lost 7 bases, V lost 5 bases, and 14 bases had no gene match. CDR3 length: 16 residues. Germline CDR1 SGHVS, CDR2 FQNEAQ. The CDR3 bases are TGTGCCAGCAGCGCCTCTCTAGCGGCCCCTCGTAATGAGCAGTTCTTC. Its protein is CASSASLAAPRNEQFF.

The chain links TRBV9 to TRBJ2-4; D is perhaps TRBD2 (6 bases). The CDR3 runs 14 residues. V shed 3 bases and J shed 10 bases, with 17 bases lying between them. From germline, CDR1 is SGDLS and CDR2 YYNGEE. The CDR3 loop is CASSAPASDIIQYF. The CDR3 DNA sequence: TGTGCCAGCAGCGCGCCCGCTAGCGATATAATTCAGTACTTC.

This CDR3 is CASSPRGGGGTDTQYF. The CDR3 DNA sequence: TGTGCCAGCTCACCACGGGGGGGTGGAGGCACAGATACGCAGTATTTT. The chain has TRBV18 and TRBJ2-3, with 7 bases aligning to TRBD2. Germline CDR1 is KGHSH and CDR2 is LQKENI. J lost 1 base, V lost 1 base, and 5 bases had no gene match. The CDR3 has 16 residues.

With regard to this clone: The junction differs from germline at one of its ends, possibly a read error. The chain uses TRBV7-7 and TRBJ2-1, with 8 nucleotides matching TRBD2. The CDR3 consists of 15 residues. The germline V gene encodes CDR1 SSHAT and CDR2 FNYEAQ (reference sequence). Here the CDR3 reads CASSPGGSGVHEQFF. The DNA of the CDR3 is TGTGCTAGCAGCCCCGGGGGTAGCGGGGTCCATGAGCAGTTCTTC.

This chain connects TRBV5-1 to TRBJ1-4; 7 nucleotides match TRBD1. Germline V gene sequence: CDR1 SGHRS, CDR2 YFSETQ. The CDR3 has 15 residues. Trimming at V came to 4 bases and at J to 6 bases, leaving 9 bases not matched to a gene. The DNA for the CDR3 is TGCGCCAGCAGCACGAATTCAGGGGGTGATGAAAAACTGTTTTTT. Protein product: CASSTNSGGDEKLFF.

The chain couples TRBV10-3 to TRBJ1-1, with no clear D. Germline CDR1 ENHRY, CDR2 SYGVKD. CDR3 length: 12 residues. The V end lost 0 bases, the J end lost 8 bases, and 7 bases lay between the germline ends. CDR3 sequence: CAISESSREAFF. The CDR3 bases are TGTGCCATCAGTGAGTCGAGCAGGGAAGCTTTCTTT.

The chain has TRBV25-1 and TRBJ2-1; D perhaps matches TRBD2 (5 bases). V lost 5 bases and J 12 bases, leaving 20 bases between the germline ends. This CDR3 has 14 amino acids. Germline loops: CDR1 MGHDK, CDR2 SYGVNS. CDR3 in amino acids: CASSRRASRSAQFF. As DNA, the CDR3 is TGTGCCAGCAGTCGAAGGGCTAGCCGTAGCGCGCAGTTCTTC. The full variable domain, with the rest looked up from reference TRBV25-1 and TRBJ2-1, is EADIYQTPRYLVIGTGKKITLECSQTMGHDKMYWYQQDPGMELHLIHYSYGVNSTEKGDLSSESTVSRIRTEHFPLTLESARPSHTSQYLCASSRRASRSAQFFGPGTRLTVL.